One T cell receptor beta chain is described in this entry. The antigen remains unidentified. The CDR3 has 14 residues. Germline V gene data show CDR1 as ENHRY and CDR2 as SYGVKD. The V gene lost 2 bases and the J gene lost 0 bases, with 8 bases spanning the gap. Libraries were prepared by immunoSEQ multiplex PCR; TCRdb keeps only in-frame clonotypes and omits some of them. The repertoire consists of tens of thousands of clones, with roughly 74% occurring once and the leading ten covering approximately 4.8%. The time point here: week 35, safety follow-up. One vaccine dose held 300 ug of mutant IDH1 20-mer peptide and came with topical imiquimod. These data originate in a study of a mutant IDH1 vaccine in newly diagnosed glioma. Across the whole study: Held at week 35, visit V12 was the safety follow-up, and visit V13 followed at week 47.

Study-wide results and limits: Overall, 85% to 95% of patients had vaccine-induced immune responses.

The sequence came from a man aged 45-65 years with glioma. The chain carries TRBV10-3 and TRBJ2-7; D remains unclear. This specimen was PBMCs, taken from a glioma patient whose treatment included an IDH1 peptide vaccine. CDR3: CAISEETDSYEQYF. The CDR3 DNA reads TGTGCCATCAGTGAGGAGACGGACTCCTACGAGCAGTACTTC.